This T cell receptor (beta chain) derives from a study of sequential checkpoint blockade in melanoma. Study as a whole: Arm A got nivolumab then ipilimumab; arm B the reverse, 1:1. Maintenance nivolumab came after either treatment sequence.

V lost 0 bases, J lost 0 bases, and 5 bases stayed unmatched. In germline, CDR1 is LGHNT, CDR2 FRNRAP. This CDR3 is built from 17 residues. This clone has just one count. Profiled with immunoSEQ multiplex PCR; TCRdb holds only in-frame clones, not every one. The table shows some 30,000 clones, with more than 65% occurring only once. Treatment: randomized to nivolumab then ipilimumab (arm A) or the reverse (arm B). Patients had received no earlier DNA-damaging chemotherapy. Sorted cells were live CD3+CD8+, lacking CD19 and CD56, from PBMCs. This material consisted of CD8+ T cells sorted from blood (inferred from file names), taken from a patient given nivolumab and ipilimumab in sequence. The chain combines TRBV12-5 with TRBJ2-1; 7 bases are a match to TRBD2. This receptor was obtained from a human donor with melanoma. The CDR3 DNA is TGTGCTAGTGGTTTGGTACCCGGGGGGAGCTCCTACAATGAGCAGTTCTTC. It is translated as CASGLVPGGSSYNEQFF.